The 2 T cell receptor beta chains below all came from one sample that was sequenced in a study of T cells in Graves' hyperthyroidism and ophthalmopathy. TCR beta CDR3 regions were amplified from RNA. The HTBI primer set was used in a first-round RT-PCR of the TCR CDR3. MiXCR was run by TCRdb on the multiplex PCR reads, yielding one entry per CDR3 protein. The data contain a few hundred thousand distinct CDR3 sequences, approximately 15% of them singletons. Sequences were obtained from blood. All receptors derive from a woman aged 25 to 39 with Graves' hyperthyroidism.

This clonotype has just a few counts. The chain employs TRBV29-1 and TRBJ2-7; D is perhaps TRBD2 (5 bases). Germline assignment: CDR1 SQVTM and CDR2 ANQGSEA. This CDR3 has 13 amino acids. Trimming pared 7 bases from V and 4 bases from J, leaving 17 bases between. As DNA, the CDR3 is TGCAGCGCTCTTTCCCAGACTAATTACGAGCAGTACTTC. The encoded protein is CSALSQTNYEQYF.

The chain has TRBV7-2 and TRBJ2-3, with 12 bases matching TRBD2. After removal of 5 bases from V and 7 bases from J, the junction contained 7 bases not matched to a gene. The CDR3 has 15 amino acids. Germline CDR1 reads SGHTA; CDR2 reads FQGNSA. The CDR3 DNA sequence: TGTGCCAGCAGCCAGACTAGCGGGAGTTTGAATACGCAGTATTTT. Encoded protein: CASSQTSGSLNTQYF.